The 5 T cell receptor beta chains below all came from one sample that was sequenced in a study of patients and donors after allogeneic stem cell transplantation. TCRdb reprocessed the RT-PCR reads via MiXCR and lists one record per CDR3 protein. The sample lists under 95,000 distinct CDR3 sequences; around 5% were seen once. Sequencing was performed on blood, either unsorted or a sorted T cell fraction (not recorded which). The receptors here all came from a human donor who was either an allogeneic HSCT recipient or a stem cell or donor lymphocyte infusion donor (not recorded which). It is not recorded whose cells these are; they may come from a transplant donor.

CDR3 in amino acids: CASSYSKGAYNSPLHF. DNA for the CDR3: TGTGCCAGCAGTTACTCCAAGGGGGCCTATAATTCACCCCTCCACTTT. The chain carries TRBV6-5 and TRBJ1-6; maybe TRBD1 (6 bases). Germline lookup yields CDR1 MNHEY and CDR2 SVGAGI. The CDR3 has 16 residues. The V end was cut by 0 bases, the J end by 2 bases, with 8 bases between.

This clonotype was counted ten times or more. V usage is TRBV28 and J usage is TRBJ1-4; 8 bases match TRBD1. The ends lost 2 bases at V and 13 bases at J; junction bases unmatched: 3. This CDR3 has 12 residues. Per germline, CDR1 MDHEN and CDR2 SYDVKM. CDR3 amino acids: CASSLEDRVLFF. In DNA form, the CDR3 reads TGTGCCAGCAGTTTAGAGGACAGGGTACTGTTTTTT.

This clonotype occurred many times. In DNA form, the CDR3 reads TGTGCCAGCAGTTTGTCAGCCACCGGGGAGCTGTTTTTT. Residues: CASSLSATGELFF. The V and J genes are TRBV28 and TRBJ2-2; no clear D gene. The CDR3 runs 13 residues. Germline assignment: CDR1 MDHEN and CDR2 SYDVKM. Trimming cost V 3 bases and J 4 bases, with 6 bases left between them.

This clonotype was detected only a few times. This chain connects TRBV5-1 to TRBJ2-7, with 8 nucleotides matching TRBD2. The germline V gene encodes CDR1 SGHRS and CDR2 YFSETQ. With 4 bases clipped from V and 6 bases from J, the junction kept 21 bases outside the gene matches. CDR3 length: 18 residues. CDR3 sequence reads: CASSLSLAGGRGDCEQYF. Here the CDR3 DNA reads TGCGCCAGCAGCCTCTCCTTGGCGGGGGGCAGGGGTGACTGCGAGCAGTACTTC.

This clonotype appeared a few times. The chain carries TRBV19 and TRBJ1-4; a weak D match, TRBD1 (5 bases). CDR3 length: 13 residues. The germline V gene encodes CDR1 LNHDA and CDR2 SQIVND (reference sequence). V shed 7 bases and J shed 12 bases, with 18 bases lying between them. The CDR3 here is CASTPRALGELFF. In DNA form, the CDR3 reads TGTGCCAGTACTCCCAGGGCCCTGGGGGAACTGTTTTTT.